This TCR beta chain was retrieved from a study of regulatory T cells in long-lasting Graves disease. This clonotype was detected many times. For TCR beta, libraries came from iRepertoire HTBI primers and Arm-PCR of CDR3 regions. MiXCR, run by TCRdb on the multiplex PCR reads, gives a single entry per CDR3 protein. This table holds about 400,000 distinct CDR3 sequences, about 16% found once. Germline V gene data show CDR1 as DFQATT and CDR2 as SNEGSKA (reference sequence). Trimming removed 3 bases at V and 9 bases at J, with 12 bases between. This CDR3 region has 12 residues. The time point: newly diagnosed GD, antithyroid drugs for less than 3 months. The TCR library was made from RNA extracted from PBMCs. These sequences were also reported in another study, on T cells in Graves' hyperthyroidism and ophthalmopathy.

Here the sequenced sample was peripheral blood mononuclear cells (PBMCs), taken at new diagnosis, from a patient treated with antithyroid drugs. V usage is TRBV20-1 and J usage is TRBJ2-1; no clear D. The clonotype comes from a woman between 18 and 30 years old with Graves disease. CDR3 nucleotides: TGCAGTGCTAGGGACCCTATCCCTGAGCAGTTCTTC. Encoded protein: CSARDPIPEQFF.